One sample yielded the 22 T cell receptor beta chains listed below, sequenced in a study of hypomethylating agent response in myelodysplastic syndrome. TCRdb's copy holds only in-frame clones and misses some; the assay was immunoSEQ multiplex PCR. Altogether 4,500 to 7,000 clones are present, over 65% being singletons, with the ten largest covering roughly 12%. Sequenced here: bone marrow, sampled before or after starting hypomethylating agent treatment for myelodysplastic syndrome (not recorded which). These receptors came from a human donor with myelodysplastic syndrome.

V and J are TRBV10-3 and TRBJ2-7; the D is unclear. V was shortened by 0 bases and J by 5 bases, with 17 bases between the two germline ends. In germline, CDR1 is ENHRY, CDR2 SYGVKD. There are 16 residues in the CDR3. CDR3 loop: CAISESVRKVVDEQYF. The CDR3 DNA reads TGTGCCATCAGTGAGTCGGTACGGAAGGTCGTCGACGAGCAGTACTTC.

V and J are TRBV15 and TRBJ1-2, with TRBD1 as a possible D gene (6 bases). This CDR3 region has 15 residues. CDR1 LNHNV and CDR2 YYDKDF come from the germline V gene (reference sequence). Deletions cut 5 bases from V and 4 bases from J, with 17 bases between. The CDR3 region is CATSPPEGVVYGYTF. The CDR3, as DNA: TGTGCCACCAGCCCCCCGGAGGGGGTGGTCTATGGCTACACCTTC.

The V gene is TRBV28, the J gene TRBJ2-7; 7 nucleotides line up with TRBD1. V was pared by 10 bases and J by 3 bases, with 9 bases of the junction left unmatched. Germline V CDR1 and CDR2: MDHEN, SYDVKM. The CDR3 spans 13 residues. The CDR3 here is CAIPTGNVYEQYF. The CDR3 DNA is TGTGCCATTCCGACAGGGAACGTCTACGAGCAGTACTTC.

The chain joins TRBV6-1 to TRBJ2-1; the D gene is possibly TRBD2 (6 bases). The length of the CDR3 is 15 residues. Germline lookup yields CDR1 MNHNS and CDR2 SASEGT. Trimming pared 5 bases from V and 8 bases from J, leaving 19 bases between. CDR3 region: CASSSGGLGRDEQFF. The CDR3 region has the DNA TGTGCCAGCAGTTCCGGGGGATTGGGAAGGGATGAGCAGTTCTTC.

The genes are TRBV2 and TRBJ2-7; no clear D. Germline assignment: CDR1 SNHLY and CDR2 FYNNEI. There are 17 residues in the CDR3. Trimming left V 0 bases short and J 0 bases short, with 15 bases between. This CDR3 is CASSEARKSLSSYEQYF. The CDR3 DNA reads TGTGCCAGCAGTGAAGCACGAAAAAGTCTTAGCTCCTACGAGCAGTACTTC.

The chain employs TRBV18 and TRBJ1-4, with 7 bases matching TRBD1. The CDR3 loop spans 16 amino acids. Germline V gene lookup returns CDR1 KGHSH and CDR2 LQKENI. Trimming cost V 3 bases and J 0 bases; bases outside gene matches: 4. The CDR3 spells CASSPGGQATNEKLFF. In DNA, the CDR3 is TGTGCCAGCTCACCCGGCGGACAGGCAACTAATGAAAAACTGTTTTTT.

V gene TRBV19 combines with J gene TRBJ2-3; the match to TRBD2 covers 9 bases. CDR3 length: 15 amino acids. J lost 5 bases, V lost 3 bases, and 6 bases had no gene match. Per germline, CDR1 LNHDA and CDR2 SQIVND (reference sequence). The CDR3 protein is CASSISGGLLDTQYF. The CDR3 nucleotides are TGTGCCAGTAGTATTAGCGGGGGCCTTCTAGATACGCAGTATTTT.

This clone was seen only a few times. V usage is TRBV7-9 and J usage is TRBJ1-6, with D hard to call. V lost 5 bases, J lost 7 bases, and 15 bases lay in between. The germline CDR1 and CDR2 sequences are SEHNR and FQNEAQ (reference sequence). The CDR3 runs to 15 residues. The chain's CDR3 is CASSPIYPENSPLHF. The CDR3 DNA sequence: TGTGCCAGCAGCCCTATTTACCCGGAGAATTCACCCCTCCACTTT.

The CDR3 is CASSPGDRGTDTQYF. As DNA, the CDR3 is TGTGCCAGCAGCCCGGGGGACAGGGGCACAGATACGCAGTATTTT. This chain joins TRBV11-3 and TRBJ2-3, with TRBD1 matching over 9 bases. The V and J ends lost 5 bases and 1 base, in that order; junction bases with no gene match: 4. The germline V gene has CDR1 SGHNT and CDR2 YENEEA. This CDR3 has 15 amino acids.

The chain joins TRBV19 to TRBJ1-1; possible D gene TRBD1, 6 bases. The CDR3 loop spans 14 amino acids. CDR1 is LNHDA, CDR2 SQIVND, per germline (reference sequence). V lost 6 bases to trimming and J lost 1 base, with 12 bases between them. CDR3 residues: CASREGGRNTEAFF. In nucleotides, the CDR3 is TGTGCCAGTAGGGAGGGGGGCCGGAACACTGAAGCTTTCTTT.

The chain recombines TRBV11-2 with TRBJ1-1; D uncertain. CDR3 size: 14 residues. Between the trimmed V and J ends, which lost 3 bases and 1 base, there was a span of 9 bases. The germline gives CDR1 SGHAT, CDR2 FQNNGV. CDR3 nucleotide sequence: TGTGCCAGCAGCTTCCGGGGTGAGAACACTGAAGCTTTCTTT. Protein: CASSFRGENTEAFF.

The chain couples TRBV7-9 to TRBJ1-4; possibly TRBD1 for D (6 bases). The germline V gene has CDR1 SEHNR and CDR2 FQNEAQ (reference sequence). Trimming left V 3 bases short and J 11 bases short, with 10 bases between. The CDR3 loop spans 12 amino acids. CDR3 sequence (DNA): TGTGCCAGCAGCTTGTTTACAGGGAAACTGTTTTTT. As protein: CASSLFTGKLFF.

J is TRBJ2-1 and V is TRBV4-3, with D uncertain. Germline CDR1 and CDR2: LGHNA and YSLEER. With 0 bases removed from V and 0 bases from J, the gap between germline ends came to 9 bases. This CDR3 has 16 residues. CDR3 amino acids: CASSQDHVSSYNEQFF. As DNA, the CDR3 is TGCGCCAGCAGCCAAGATCATGTGAGCTCCTACAATGAGCAGTTCTTC.

A single count supports this clone. J is TRBJ2-1 and V is TRBV27; TRBD2 is a possible D gene (5 bases). Germline V gene sequence: CDR1 MNHEY, CDR2 SMNVEV (reference sequence). This CDR3 contains 13 residues. Trimming pared 5 bases from V and 6 bases from J, leaving 11 bases between. The DNA for the CDR3 is TGTGCCAGCAGTCCTGGGCGGGTCAATGAGCAGTTCTTC. Protein: CASSPGRVNEQFF.

The chain combines TRBV5-4 with TRBJ2-3; D uncertain. V dropped 2 bases and J dropped 6 bases, with 10 bases sitting between them. CDR1 and CDR2 (germline): SGHNT, YYREEE (reference sequence). The CDR3 consists of 13 residues. CDR3 protein: CASSFTPGDTQYF. CDR3 DNA: TGTGCCAGCAGCTTTACCCCCGGGGATACGCAGTATTTT. The complete variable domain, with remaining parts taken from reference TRBV5-4 and TRBJ2-3, reads ETGVTQSPTHLIKTRGQQVTLRCSSQSGHNTVSWYQQALGQGPQFIFQYYREEENGRGNFPPRFSGLQFPNYSSELNVNALELDDSALYLCASSFTPGDTQYFGPGTRLTVL.

This chain links TRBV29-1 with TRBJ2-1; TRBD1 matches at 8 bases. The CDR3 length is 12 residues. V lost 7 bases, J lost 7 bases, and 6 bases stayed unmatched. Germline CDR1 SQVTM, CDR2 ANQGSEA. DNA for the CDR3: TGCAGCGCCTCGACAGGGGTTAATGAGCAGTTCTTC. Translated: CSASTGVNEQFF.

This chain connects TRBV19 to TRBJ2-1, with 12 bases aligning to TRBD2. This CDR3 spans 15 amino acids. V was clipped by 4 bases and J by 4 bases; unmatched bases: 2. Germline V gene sequence: CDR1 LNHDA, CDR2 SQIVND (reference sequence). The CDR3 loop reads CASSTTSGGYNEQFF. For the CDR3, the DNA is TGTGCCAGTAGTACGACTAGCGGGGGTTACAATGAGCAGTTCTTC.

The chain couples TRBV7-6 to TRBJ2-2, with TRBD2 matching 15 bases. CDR1 is SGHVS, CDR2 FNYEAQ, per germline. The CDR3 sequence is 20 residues long. With V trimmed by 3 bases and J by 2 bases, 10 bases remained unmatched. CDR3 coding DNA: TGTGCCAGCAGCTTTCTCGGGACTAGCGGGGGGACCTTTAACACCGGGGAGCTGTTTTTT. It codes for CASSFLGTSGGTFNTGELFF.

This clone was counted between two and nine times. The gene calls are TRBV5-1 and TRBJ2-7; a possible D gene is TRBD1 (5 bases). Trimming left V 5 bases short and J 1 base short, with 16 bases between. Per the germline V gene, CDR1 is SGHRS and CDR2 is YFSETQ. The CDR3 has 15 amino acids. As DNA, the CDR3 is TGCGCCAGCAGAACATCAGGGAACCCGTCCTACGAGCAGTACTTC. It yields the protein CASRTSGNPSYEQYF.

There are a few counts of this clone. The rearrangement uses TRBV10-1 and TRBJ2-7; no definite D call. CDR1 and CDR2 from the germline V gene are WNHNN and SYGVQD (reference sequence). The V end was cut by 6 bases, the J end by 1 base, with 16 bases between. This CDR3 contains 15 residues. CDR3 in DNA: TGCGCCAGCAGCGAAACAACATTAGGGTCCTACGAGCAGTACTTC. This codes for CASSETTLGSYEQYF.

V is TRBV2 and J is TRBJ1-3; TRBD1 aligns across 8 bases. This CDR3 has 13 amino acids. J gave up 15 bases and V 3 bases, and 10 bases lay outside the gene matches. Germline assignment: CDR1 SNHLY and CDR2 FYNNEI. CDR3 nucleotides: TGTGCCAGCAGTGAGTCTTTGGGACAGGCTGAATATTTT. This codes for CASSESLGQAEYF.

This chain joins TRBV12-5 and TRBJ2-7; maybe TRBD2 (5 bases). The CDR3 has 13 residues. Trimming shortened V by 0 bases and J by 6 bases, and 9 bases separated the two germline ends. Germline CDR1 reads LGHNT; CDR2 reads FRNRAP. CDR3 coding DNA: TGTGCTAGTGGTTTGGTGCTAGCCGCCGAGCAGTACTTC. This sequence encodes CASGLVLAAEQYF.